This T cell receptor beta chain was profiled in a study of T cells in Graves' hyperthyroidism and ophthalmopathy. Diagnosing involved the use of clinical symptoms, serum thyroxine and TRAb, thyroid ultrasound and orbital computed tomography. In germline, CDR1 is KGHSH, CDR2 LQKENI. With V trimmed by 1 base and J by 7 bases, 9 bases remained unmatched. This CDR3 is 16 amino acids long. The CDR3 regions of TCR beta were amplified from RNA transcripts. With the HTBI primer set, the TCR CDR3 went through a first round of RT-PCR. TCRdb called the multiplex PCR reads again in MiXCR, with one record for every CDR3 protein. The table shows fewer than 450,000 distinct CDR3 sequences, with roughly a sixth occurring only once. This clonotype has at least ten counts. Its antigen is not known. Study outcomes and limitations: Ophthalmopathy was model-predicted a median about 6.7 months pre-onset. Blood held most thyroid clonotypes expanded above 0.001 frequency. The authors' 13 V-J model separated ophthalmopathy from stable hyperthyroidism.

Sequencing was carried out using blood. The J gene is TRBJ2-1, the V gene TRBV18; 8 nucleotides agree with TRBD2. This sequence originates from a woman aged 25-40 years with Graves' hyperthyroidism that later progressed to Graves' ophthalmopathy. CDR3 DNA: TGTGCCAGCTCACCACTTGAGCGGGAGCTCGTTAATGAGCAGTTCTTC. Translated: CASSPLERELVNEQFF.